This TCR beta chain appears in the sequencing data of a study of blood T cell repertoires in COVID-19. Germline values: CDR1 MNHEY, CDR2 SVGAGI. This CDR3 region has 16 residues. Trimming at V came to 0 bases and at J to 5 bases, leaving 5 bases not matched to a gene. The assay was immunoSEQ multiplex PCR, and TCRdb's table has in-frame clones only and misses some. Of under 200,000 clones in the sample, roughly nine tenths were seen once. This rearrangement joins TRBV6-5 to TRBJ1-4; 8 bases are a match to TRBD1. Sequencing was done on a sample of peripheral blood. This sequence was found in a man aged 45-65 years with acute or convalescent COVID-19. CDR3 protein: CASSYSTGTGNEKLFF. CDR3 sequence (DNA): TGTGCCAGCAGTTACTCGACCGGGACAGGAAATGAAAAACTGTTTTTT.